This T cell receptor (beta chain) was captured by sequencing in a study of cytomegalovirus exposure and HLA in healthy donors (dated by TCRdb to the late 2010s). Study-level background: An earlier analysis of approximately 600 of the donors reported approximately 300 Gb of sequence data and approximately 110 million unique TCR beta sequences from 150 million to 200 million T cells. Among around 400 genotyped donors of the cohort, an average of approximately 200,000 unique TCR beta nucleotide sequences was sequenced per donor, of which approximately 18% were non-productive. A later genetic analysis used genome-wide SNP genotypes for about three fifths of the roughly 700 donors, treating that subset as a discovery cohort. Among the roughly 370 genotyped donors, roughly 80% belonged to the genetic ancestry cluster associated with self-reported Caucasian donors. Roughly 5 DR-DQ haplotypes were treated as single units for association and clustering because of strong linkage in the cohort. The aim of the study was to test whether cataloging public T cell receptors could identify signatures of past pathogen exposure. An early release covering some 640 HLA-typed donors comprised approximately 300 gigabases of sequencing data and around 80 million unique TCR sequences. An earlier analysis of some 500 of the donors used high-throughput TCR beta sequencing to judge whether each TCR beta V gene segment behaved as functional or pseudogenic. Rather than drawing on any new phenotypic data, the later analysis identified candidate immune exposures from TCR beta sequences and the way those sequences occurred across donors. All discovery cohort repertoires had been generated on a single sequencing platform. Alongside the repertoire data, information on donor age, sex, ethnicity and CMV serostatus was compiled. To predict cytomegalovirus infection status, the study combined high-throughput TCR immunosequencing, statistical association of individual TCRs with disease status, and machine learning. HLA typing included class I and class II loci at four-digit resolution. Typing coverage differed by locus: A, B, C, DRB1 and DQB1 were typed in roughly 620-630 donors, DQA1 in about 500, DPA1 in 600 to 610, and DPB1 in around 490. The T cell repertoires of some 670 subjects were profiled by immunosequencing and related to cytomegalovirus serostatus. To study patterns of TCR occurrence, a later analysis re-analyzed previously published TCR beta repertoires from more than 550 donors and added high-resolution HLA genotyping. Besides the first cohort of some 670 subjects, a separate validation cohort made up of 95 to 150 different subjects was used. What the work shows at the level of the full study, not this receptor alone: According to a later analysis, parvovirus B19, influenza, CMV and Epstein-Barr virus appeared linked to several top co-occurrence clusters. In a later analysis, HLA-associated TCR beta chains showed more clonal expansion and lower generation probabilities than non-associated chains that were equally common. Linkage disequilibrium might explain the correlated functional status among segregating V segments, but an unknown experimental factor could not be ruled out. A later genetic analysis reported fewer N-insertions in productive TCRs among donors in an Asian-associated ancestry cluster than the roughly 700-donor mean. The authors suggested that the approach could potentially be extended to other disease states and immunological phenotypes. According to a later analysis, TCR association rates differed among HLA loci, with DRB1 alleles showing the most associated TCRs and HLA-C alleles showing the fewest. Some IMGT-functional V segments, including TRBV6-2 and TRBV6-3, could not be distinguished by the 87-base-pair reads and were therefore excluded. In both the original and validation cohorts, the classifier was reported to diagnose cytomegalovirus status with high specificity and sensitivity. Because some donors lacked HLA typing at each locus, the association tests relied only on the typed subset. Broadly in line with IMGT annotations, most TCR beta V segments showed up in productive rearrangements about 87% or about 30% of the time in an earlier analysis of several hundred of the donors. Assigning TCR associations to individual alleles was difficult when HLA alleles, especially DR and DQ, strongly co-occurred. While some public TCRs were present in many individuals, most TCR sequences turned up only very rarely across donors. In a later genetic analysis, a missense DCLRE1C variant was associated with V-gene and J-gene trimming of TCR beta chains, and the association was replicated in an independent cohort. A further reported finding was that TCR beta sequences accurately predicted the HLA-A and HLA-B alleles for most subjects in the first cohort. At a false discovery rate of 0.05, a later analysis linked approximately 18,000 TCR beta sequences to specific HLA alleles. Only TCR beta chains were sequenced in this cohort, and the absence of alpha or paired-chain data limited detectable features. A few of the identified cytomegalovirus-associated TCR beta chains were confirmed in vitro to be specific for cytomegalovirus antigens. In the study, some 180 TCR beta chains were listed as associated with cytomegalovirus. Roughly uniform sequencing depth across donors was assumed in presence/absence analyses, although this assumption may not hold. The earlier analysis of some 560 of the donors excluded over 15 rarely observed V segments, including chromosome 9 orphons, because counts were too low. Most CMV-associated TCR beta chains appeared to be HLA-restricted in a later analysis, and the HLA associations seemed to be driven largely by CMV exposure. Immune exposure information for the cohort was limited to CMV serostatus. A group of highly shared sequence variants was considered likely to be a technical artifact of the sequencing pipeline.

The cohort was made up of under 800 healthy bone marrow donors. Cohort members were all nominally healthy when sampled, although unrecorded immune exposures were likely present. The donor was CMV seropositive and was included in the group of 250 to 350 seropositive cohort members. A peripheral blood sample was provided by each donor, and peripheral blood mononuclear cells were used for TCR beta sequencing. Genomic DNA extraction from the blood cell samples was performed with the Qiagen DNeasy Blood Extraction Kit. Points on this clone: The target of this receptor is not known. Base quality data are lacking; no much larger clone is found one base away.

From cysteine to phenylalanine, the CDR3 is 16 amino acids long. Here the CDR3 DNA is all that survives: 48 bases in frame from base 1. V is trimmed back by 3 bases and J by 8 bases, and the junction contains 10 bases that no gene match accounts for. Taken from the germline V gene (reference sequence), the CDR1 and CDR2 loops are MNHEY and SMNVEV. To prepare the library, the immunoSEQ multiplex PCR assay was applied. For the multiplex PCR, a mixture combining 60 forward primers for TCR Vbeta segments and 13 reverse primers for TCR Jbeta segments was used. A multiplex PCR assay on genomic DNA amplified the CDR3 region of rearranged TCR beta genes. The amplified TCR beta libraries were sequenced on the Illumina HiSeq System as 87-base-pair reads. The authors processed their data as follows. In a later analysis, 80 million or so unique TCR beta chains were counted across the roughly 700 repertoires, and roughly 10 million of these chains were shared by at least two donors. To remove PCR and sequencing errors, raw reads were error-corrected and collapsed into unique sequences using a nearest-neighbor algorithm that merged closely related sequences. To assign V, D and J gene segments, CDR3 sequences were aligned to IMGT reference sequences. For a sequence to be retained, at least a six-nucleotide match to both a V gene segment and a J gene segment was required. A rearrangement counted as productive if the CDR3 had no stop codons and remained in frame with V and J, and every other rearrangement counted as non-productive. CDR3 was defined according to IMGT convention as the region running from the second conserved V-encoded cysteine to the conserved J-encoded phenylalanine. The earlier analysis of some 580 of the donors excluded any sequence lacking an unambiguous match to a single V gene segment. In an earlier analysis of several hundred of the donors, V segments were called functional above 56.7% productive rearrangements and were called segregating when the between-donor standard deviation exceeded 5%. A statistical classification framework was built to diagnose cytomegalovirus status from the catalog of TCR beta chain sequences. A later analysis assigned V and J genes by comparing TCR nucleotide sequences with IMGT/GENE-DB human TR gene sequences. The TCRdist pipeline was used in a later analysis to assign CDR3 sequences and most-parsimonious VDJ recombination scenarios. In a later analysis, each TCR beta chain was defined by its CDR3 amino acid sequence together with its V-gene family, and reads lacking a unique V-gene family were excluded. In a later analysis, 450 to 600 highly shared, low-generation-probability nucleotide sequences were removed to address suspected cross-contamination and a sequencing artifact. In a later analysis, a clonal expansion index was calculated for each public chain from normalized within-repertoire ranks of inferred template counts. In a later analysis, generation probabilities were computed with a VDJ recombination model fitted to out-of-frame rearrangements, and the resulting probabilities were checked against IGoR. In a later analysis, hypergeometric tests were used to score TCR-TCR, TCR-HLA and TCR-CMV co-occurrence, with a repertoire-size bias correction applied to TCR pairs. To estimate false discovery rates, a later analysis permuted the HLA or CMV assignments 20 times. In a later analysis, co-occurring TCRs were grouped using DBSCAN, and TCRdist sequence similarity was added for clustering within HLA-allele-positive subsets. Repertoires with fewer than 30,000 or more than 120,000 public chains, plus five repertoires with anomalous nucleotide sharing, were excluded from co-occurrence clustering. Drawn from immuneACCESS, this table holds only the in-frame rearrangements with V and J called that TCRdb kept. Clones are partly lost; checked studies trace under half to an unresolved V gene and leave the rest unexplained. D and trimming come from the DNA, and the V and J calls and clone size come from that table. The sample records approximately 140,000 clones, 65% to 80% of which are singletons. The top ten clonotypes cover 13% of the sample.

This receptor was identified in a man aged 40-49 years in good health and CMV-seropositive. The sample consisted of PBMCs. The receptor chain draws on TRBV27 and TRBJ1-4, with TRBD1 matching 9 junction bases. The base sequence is TGTGCCAGCAGTTTGACCGGGACAGGGTATAGCGAAAAACTGTTTTTT. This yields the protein CASSLTGTGYSEKLFF.